One and the same sample provided the 12 T cell receptor beta chains below, sequenced in a study of CD8+ T cells in alopecia areata. Treatment noted: oral pan-JAK inhibitor, 5-10 mg twice daily. RNA, once extracted, was reverse transcribed into cDNA for use as the sequencing template. Libraries were prepared by immunoSEQ multiplex PCR; TCRdb keeps only in-frame clonotypes and omits some of them. The table shows over 85,000 clones, with approximately 70% occurring only once. The input for sequencing was CD8+ T cells sorted from blood, taken at week 44, from a patient treated with tofacitinib. All receptors derive from a human donor with alopecia areata.

The chain employs TRBV11-3 and TRBJ2-1; possibly TRBD1 for D (5 bases). With 3 bases removed from V and 4 bases from J, the gap between germline ends came to 7 bases. The germline CDR1 and CDR2 sequences are SGHNT and YENEEA. CDR3 length: 13 amino acids. This CDR3 reads CASSFDRYNEQFF. CDR3 nucleotides: TGTGCCAGCAGCTTCGACAGATACAATGAGCAGTTCTTC. Based on the CDR3 plus reference TRBV11-3 and TRBJ2-1, the full variable domain is EAGVVQSPRYKIIEKKQPVAFWCNPISGHNTLYWYLQNLGQGPELLIRYENEEAVDDSQLPKDRFSAERLKGVDSTLKIQPAELGDSAVYLCASSFDRYNEQFFGPGTRLTVL.

As DNA, the CDR3 is TGTGCCAGCAGTGAACAGGATAATTCACCCCTCCACTTT. Its translation is CASSEQDNSPLHF. The rearrangement links TRBV6-1 to TRBJ1-6; D is uncertain. Germline loops: CDR1 MNHNS, CDR2 SASEGT. The V and J ends lost 2 bases and 5 bases respectively, with 4 bases between them. This CDR3 has 13 amino acids.

This clone was counted only a few times. The chain has TRBV13 and TRBJ2-3, with D perhaps being TRBD1 or TRBD2 (5 bases each). Germline V gene data show CDR1 as PRHDT and CDR2 as FYEKMQ (reference sequence). Between the trimmed V and J ends, which lost 6 bases and 2 bases, there was a span of 9 bases. The CDR3 loop spans 13 amino acids. Here the CDR3 reads CASSAGTTDTQYF. DNA for the CDR3: TGTGCCAGCAGTGCAGGGACCACAGATACGCAGTATTTT.

The chain carries TRBV7-2 and TRBJ2-3; 8 positions match TRBD1. V lost 5 bases and J lost 3; bases outside the gene matches: 7. CDR3 length: 15 amino acids. Germline CDR1 SGHTA, CDR2 FQGNSA. This chain's CDR3 is CASSGLTGVTDTQYF. DNA for the CDR3: TGTGCCAGCAGCGGTTTGACAGGGGTGACAGATACGCAGTATTTT.

This chain connects TRBV5-6 to TRBJ1-2, with 7 nucleotides matching TRBD1. The CDR3 runs to 15 residues. Unmatched junction bases numbered 8, after V lost 2 bases and J lost 4 bases. From germline, CDR1 is SGHDT and CDR2 YYEEEE. CDR3 loop: CASSLRTGPIYGYTF. DNA of the CDR3: TGTGCCAGCAGCTTACGGACAGGCCCAATCTATGGCTACACCTTC.

V usage is TRBV6-6 and J usage is TRBJ1-5; TRBD1 aligns across 7 bases. Unmatched junction bases numbered 11, after V lost 5 bases and J lost 7 bases. The CDR3 is 15 amino acids. Germline-derived CDR1 and CDR2 are MNHNY and SVGAGI (reference sequence). Here the CDR3 reads CASSTDRSRGQPQHF. The DNA of the CDR3 is TGTGCCAGCAGTACGGACAGGTCCCGGGGACAGCCCCAGCATTTT.

The J gene is TRBJ2-1, the V gene TRBV5-6; D tentatively fits TRBD1 or TRBD2 (7 bases each). Trimming removed 4 bases from V and 9 bases from J, with 20 bases in between. The CDR3 spans 15 residues. Germline-derived CDR1 and CDR2 are SGHDT and YYEEEE. The DNA of the CDR3 is TGTGCCAGCAGCGCAGGGGGGGGCCACGGGAGTGAGCAGTTCTTC. It encodes CASSAGGGHGSEQFF.

The chain couples TRBV5-6 to TRBJ2-4; D is ambiguous. The V gene's germline CDR1 is SGHDT and CDR2 YYEEEE. Between the trimmed V and J ends, which lost 0 bases and 2 bases, there was a span of 6 bases. This CDR3 contains 14 residues. The CDR3 reads CASSLDGSKNIQYF. The CDR3 DNA sequence: TGTGCCAGCAGCTTGGACGGCTCCAAAAACATTCAGTACTTC.

The chain combines TRBV7-9 with TRBJ2-1; TRBD1 might be the D (6 bases). CDR1 SEHNR and CDR2 FQNEAQ come from the germline V gene (reference sequence). The CDR3 length is 12 residues. V was cut by 6 bases and J by 9 bases, with 12 bases left in between. In DNA, the CDR3 is TGTGCCAGCAGTCCCCGGGACATTGAGCAGTTCTTC. Translated: CASSPRDIEQFF.

The CDR3 DNA follows: TGTGCCAGCAGATCCGACGACACAGATACGCAGTATTTT. This translates into CASRSDDTDTQYF. The chain employs TRBV2 and TRBJ2-3, with no clear D. The CDR3 is 13 residues long. Germline CDR1 and CDR2: SNHLY and FYNNEI. Trimming cost V 6 bases and J 2 bases, with 9 bases left between them.

J is TRBJ1-1 and V is TRBV10-1; 8 bases match TRBD1. V lost 6 bases to trimming and J lost 1 base; unmatched junction nucleotides: 4. The CDR3 covers 14 residues. Germline V gene sequence: CDR1 WNHNN, CDR2 SYGVQD (reference sequence). The CDR3 DNA is TGCGCCAGCAGCCCTGGACAGGGGAACACTGAAGCTTTCTTT. As protein: CASSPGQGNTEAFF.

The chain combines TRBV19 with TRBJ1-1, with D unclear. This CDR3 region has 14 residues. Germline V gene sequence: CDR1 LNHDA, CDR2 SQIVND (reference sequence). V was shortened by 8 bases and J by 1 base, with 14 bases between the two germline ends. This chain's CDR3 is CASQNKITNTEAFF. CDR3 DNA sequence: TGTGCCAGTCAGAACAAGATTACGAACACTGAAGCTTTCTTT.